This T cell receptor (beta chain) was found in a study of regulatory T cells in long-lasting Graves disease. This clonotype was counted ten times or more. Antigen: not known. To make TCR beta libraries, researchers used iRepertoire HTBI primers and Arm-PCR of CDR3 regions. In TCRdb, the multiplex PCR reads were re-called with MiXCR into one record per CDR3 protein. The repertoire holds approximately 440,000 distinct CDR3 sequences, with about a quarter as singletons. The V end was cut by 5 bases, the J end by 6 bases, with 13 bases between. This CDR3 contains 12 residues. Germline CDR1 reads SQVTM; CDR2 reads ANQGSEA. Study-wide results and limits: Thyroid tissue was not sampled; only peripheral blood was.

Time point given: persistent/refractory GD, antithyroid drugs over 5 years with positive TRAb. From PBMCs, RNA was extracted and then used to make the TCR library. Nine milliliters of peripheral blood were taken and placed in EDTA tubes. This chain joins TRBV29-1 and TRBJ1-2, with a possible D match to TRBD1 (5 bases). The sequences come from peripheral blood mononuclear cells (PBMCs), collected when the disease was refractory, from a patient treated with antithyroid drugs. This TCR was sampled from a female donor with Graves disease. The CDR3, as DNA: TGCAGCGTTAGCGGCGGGGCCCATGGCTACACCTTC. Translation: CSVSGGAHGYTF.